This TCR beta chain is from a study of OX40 agonist ivuxolimab in advanced cancers. For the study at large: Given to patients was ivuxolimab, an agonistic anti-OX40 (CD134) antibody. Patients in dose escalation had liver, melanoma, kidney or head and neck cancers. Regarding the study as a whole: People who partly responded at 0.1-3.0 mg/kg had some of the least clonal expansion seen. Normalized T-cell clonal expansion was also low in a subset of nonresponders.

V shed 0 bases and J shed 2 bases, with 8 bases lying between them. The CDR3 runs 14 residues. The germline V gene has CDR1 MNHNY and CDR2 SVGAGI (reference sequence). Only in-frame clones appear in the TCRdb table, and some are missing; sequencing was by immunoSEQ multiplex PCR. The table records roughly 69,000 clones, 87% of them present only once. This clone was picked up one time. What it binds is unknown. V gene TRBV6-6 combines with J gene TRBJ2-7; D is possibly TRBD1 (6 bases). The source of this sequence is an adult with an advanced solid tumor such as melanoma, head and neck, liver or kidney cancer. Sequenced material: CD4+ or CD8+ T cells sorted from blood, taken in a trial of the OX40 agonist ivuxolimab. CDR3 sequence: CASSYSWGPYEQYF. In DNA, the CDR3 is TGTGCCAGCAGTTACTCGTGGGGGCCCTACGAGCAGTACTTC.